These 23 T cell receptor beta chains were sequenced from one sample in a study of T cells in Graves' hyperthyroidism and ophthalmopathy (dated by TCRdb to about 2019). Libraries came from multiplex PCR. TCRdb names Illumina HiSeq 2000 as the instrument used. The TCR beta CDR3 regions were amplified from RNA transcripts. A first-round RT-PCR of the TCR CDR3 used the HTBI primer set with the Qiagen OneStep RT-PCR kit. TCRdb itself trimmed the public reads at Q25 with fastp, ran MiXCR and retained productive beta chains. Rows with a matching CDR3 protein are joined into one entry that keeps the most common DNA and genes. The sample yields fewer than 450,000 distinct CDR3 sequences; roughly 15% were counted once. Clones ranked in the top ten supply 30% to 40% of the sample. Specimen: blood. These receptors originate from a woman in her thirties with Graves' hyperthyroidism that later progressed to Graves' ophthalmopathy.

This clonotype was found many times. This sequence joins TRBV6-2 or TRBV6-3 and TRBJ2-1, with D hard to call. V lost 5 bases, J lost 4 bases, and 21 bases lay in between. The CDR3 sequence is 17 residues long. Germline lookup yields CDR1 MNHEY and CDR2 SVGEGT. The CDR3 DNA reads as TGTGCCAGCAGTACCCCCCGGCTAGGCGCGCGATACAATGAGCAGTTCTTC. Amino acid sequence: CASSTPRLGARYNEQFF.

In its sample, this clonotype was seen many times. The chain recombines TRBV12-3 or TRBV12-4 with TRBJ1-1; 7 bases agree with TRBD1. This CDR3 is 13 amino acids long. Losses at the gene ends were 5 bases for V and 4 bases for J; bases not matched to a gene: 4. CDR3 loop: CASSTGEVTEAFF. CDR3 coding DNA: TGTGCCAGCAGTACAGGGGAAGTCACTGAAGCTTTCTTT.

The genes are TRBV30 and TRBJ2-1; 7 bases are shared with TRBD1. Losses at the gene ends were 0 bases for V and 3 bases for J; bases not matched to a gene: 8. The CDR3 is 16 amino acids. Germline V gene lookup returns CDR1 GTSNPN and CDR2 SVGIG (reference sequence). The CDR3 sequence is CAWSVQTGKSYNEQFF. The DNA of the CDR3 is TGTGCCTGGAGTGTACAGACAGGGAAGAGCTACAATGAGCAGTTCTTC.

This clonotype has a count of ten or more. The J gene is TRBJ1-2, the V gene TRBV19; D may be TRBD1 (5 bases). The CDR3 has 16 amino acids. V lost 9 bases and J 1 base, leaving 21 bases between the germline ends. Germline assignment: CDR1 LNHDA and CDR2 SQIVND (reference sequence). CDR3 DNA: TGTGCCAGCAAAGCGCTCCGGGACGGAAATAACTATGGCTACACCTTC. It is translated as CASKALRDGNNYGYTF. Full variable domain (missing parts from reference TRBV19 and TRBJ1-2): DGGITQSPKYLFRKEGQNVTLSCEQNLNHDAMYWYRQDPGQGLRLIYYSQIVNDFQKGDIAEGYSVSREKKESFPLTVTSAQKNPTAFYLCASKALRDGNNYGYTFGSGTRLTVV.

The rearrangement uses TRBV15 and TRBJ2-7; 14 bases agree with TRBD2. The CDR3 is 15 residues long. Germline CDR1 and CDR2: LNHNV and YYDKDF (reference sequence). J gave up 9 bases and V 0 bases, and 4 bases lay outside the gene matches. The DNA of the CDR3 is TGTGCCACCAGCAGAGATAGACTAGCGGGAGGGGTGCAGTACTTC. Encoded protein: CATSRDRLAGGVQYF. Using reference TRBV15 and TRBJ2-7 for the parts outside the CDR3, the full variable domain is DAMVIQNPRYQVTQFGKPVTLSCSQTLNHNVMYWYQQKSSQAPKLLFHYYDKDFNNEADTPDNFQSRRPNTSFCFLDIRSPGLGDTAMYLCATSRDRLAGGVQYFGPGTRLTVT.

This clonotype occurred many times. V usage is TRBV10-3 and J usage is TRBJ1-2; D may be TRBD1 (6 bases). The germline V gene has CDR1 ENHRY and CDR2 SYGVKD. The CDR3 runs to 15 residues. Trimming took off 4 bases at V and 6 bases at J, with 18 bases between the two ends. The CDR3 region has the DNA TGTGCCATCAGTGGTACGGGGGGCGTACGGAATGGCTACACCTTC. Protein product: CAISGTGGVRNGYTF.

In this sample, this clonotype turned up many times. The rearrangement joins TRBV6-1 to TRBJ2-1, with D tentatively TRBD1 or TRBD2 (6 bases each). The germline V and J ends were trimmed by 7 bases and 6 bases, with 19 bases remaining between them. This CDR3 comprises 15 residues. Germline V gene data show CDR1 as MNHNS and CDR2 as SASEGT. CDR3 nucleotide sequence: TGTGCCAGCAAGGGGGGACCCGTTCACTCCAATGAGCAGTTCTTC. It yields the protein CASKGGPVHSNEQFF.

With regard to this clonotype: Being one base from a much bigger clone, this may be a read error. The V and J genes are TRBV20-1 and TRBJ2-7; the D is unclear. The CDR3 runs to 11 residues. Germline loops: CDR1 DFQATT, CDR2 SNEGSKA (reference sequence). The CDR3 loop reads CSARLRYEQCF. CDR3 in DNA: TGCAGTGCTAGACTCCGCTACGAGCAGTGCTTC.

This rearrangement joins TRBV28 to TRBJ2-1, with 8 bases fitting TRBD2. Germline CDR1 reads MDHEN; CDR2 reads SYDVKM. Unmatched junction bases numbered 10, after V lost 6 bases and J lost 6 bases. This CDR3 is 15 amino acids long. CDR3 sequence reads: CASSLGAGESNEQFF. The CDR3 DNA sequence: TGTGCCAGCAGCCTAGGAGCGGGGGAGTCCAATGAGCAGTTCTTC.

In its sample, this clonotype was seen many times. The chain uses TRBV6-5 and TRBJ2-7, with a weak D call TRBD1 (6 bases). V lost 0 bases and J 3 bases, leaving 12 bases between the germline ends. The CDR3 is made up of 15 amino acids. The V gene's germline CDR1 is MNHEY and CDR2 SVGAGI. Here the CDR3 reads CASSYSMSGDYEQYF. The CDR3 bases are TGTGCCAGCAGTTACTCGATGTCAGGGGACTACGAGCAGTACTTC.

This chain links TRBV12-3 or TRBV12-4 with TRBJ1-6; no reliable D call. V dropped 6 bases and J dropped 15 bases, with 12 bases sitting between them. The CDR3 is made up of 11 amino acids. CDR3 loop: CASSSGVSLHF. The CDR3 DNA reads as TGTGCCAGCAGCTCAGGAGTTAGCCTCCACTTT.

This clonotype has more than one count but fewer than ten. The chain has TRBV28 and TRBJ1-6; the D is unclear. Trimming stripped 1 base from V and 0 bases from J, with 13 bases between. Germline assignment: CDR1 MDHEN and CDR2 SYDVKM. The CDR3 runs to 18 residues. CDR3 bases: TGTGCCAGCAGTTTATTGGCAGACATGAGCTCCTATAATTCACCCCTCCACTTT. This sequence encodes CASSLLADMSSYNSPLHF.

This clonotype was picked up a small number of times. The CDR3 reads CASSQVQGRGSYNEQFF. CDR3 DNA: TGTGCCAGCAGCCAAGTTCAGGGCAGGGGGTCCTACAATGAGCAGTTCTTC. The rearrangement links TRBV3-1 to TRBJ2-1; 7 bases map to TRBD1. This CDR3 is built from 17 residues. Looked up from germline, CDR1 is LGHDT and CDR2 is YNNKEL (reference sequence). V dropped 1 base and J dropped 1; count of bases not matched to a gene: 7.

The V gene is TRBV7-9, the J gene TRBJ2-6; D unclear. Trimming took off 11 bases at V and 0 bases at J, with 17 bases between the two ends. Germline lookup yields CDR1 SEHNR and CDR2 FQNEAQ (reference sequence). The CDR3 loop spans 16 amino acids. The CDR3 spells CAQHVEDGSGANVLTF. The DNA of the CDR3 is TGTGCCCAGCACGTCGAGGATGGCTCTGGGGCCAACGTCCTGACTTTC.

In its sample, this clonotype was seen many times. J is TRBJ2-7 and V is TRBV15; D unclear. CDR3 size: 16 residues. The V and J ends lost 0 bases and 2 bases respectively, with 14 bases between them. Germline CDR1 LNHNV, CDR2 YYDKDF (reference sequence). The CDR3 region is CATSRDTLPPPYEQYF. The CDR3, as DNA: TGTGCCACCAGCAGAGATACGCTCCCCCCTCCCTACGAGCAGTACTTC.

V usage is TRBV3-1 and J usage is TRBJ2-3; a weak D match, TRBD2 (5 bases). Germline loops: CDR1 LGHDT, CDR2 YNNKEL (reference sequence). The CDR3 is 15 residues long. Trimming removed 1 base at V and 7 bases at J, with 15 bases between. The CDR3 sequence: CASSQARASRHTQYF. The CDR3 region has the DNA TGTGCCAGCAGCCAAGCCCGGGCTAGCAGGCATACGCAGTATTTT.

This rearrangement joins TRBV5-1 to TRBJ1-4; D unresolved. The CDR3 is 15 amino acids. Trimming removed 0 bases from V and 3 bases from J, with 9 bases in between. Per the germline V gene, CDR1 is SGHRS and CDR2 is YFSETQ. In DNA, the CDR3 is TGCGCCAGCAGCTTGGCTCCTGGGTCTAATGAAAAACTGTTTTTT. The encoded protein is CASSLAPGSNEKLFF.

This clonotype was recorded many times. This chain links TRBV7-2 with TRBJ2-7; 13 bases match TRBD2. V was clipped by 4 bases and J by 2 bases; unmatched bases: 5. This CDR3 has 16 residues. Germline CDR1 and CDR2: SGHTA and FQGNSA. DNA of the CDR3: TGTGCCAGCAGCTCGTACGGGACTAGCGGGACCTACGAGCAGTACTTC. Amino acid sequence: CASSSYGTSGTYEQYF.

Ten or more counts support this clonotype. V gene TRBV12-3 or TRBV12-4 combines with J gene TRBJ1-1; the D gene is possibly TRBD1 (5 bases). The V end lost 7 bases, the J end lost 3 bases, and 15 bases lay between the germline ends. The CDR3 is made up of 14 amino acids. This chain's CDR3 is CASIPFGGHTEAFF. CDR3 coding DNA: TGTGCCAGCATCCCGTTCGGGGGTCACACTGAAGCTTTCTTT.

V is TRBV14 and J is TRBJ2-3; weak D call: TRBD2 (5 bases). Trimming pared 0 bases from V and 2 bases from J, leaving 12 bases between. CDR3 length: 16 amino acids. CDR1 is SGHDN, CDR2 FVKESK, per germline. DNA for the CDR3: TGTGCCAGCAGCCAAGATCGGGAAACTTACACAGATACGCAGTATTTT. Its protein product is CASSQDRETYTDTQYF.

There are a few counts of this clonotype. This chain uses TRBV19 with TRBJ2-2; D uncertain. V was clipped by 6 bases and J by 8 bases, with 16 bases between them. This CDR3 is built from 14 residues. From germline, CDR1 is LNHDA and CDR2 SQIVND (reference sequence). The CDR3 is CASSPGPRVGELFF. The CDR3 DNA is TGTGCCAGTAGCCCGGGCCCCCGCGTTGGGGAGCTGTTTTTT.

In its sample, this clonotype was seen many times. The V and J genes are TRBV6-5 and TRBJ2-7; 7 bases fit TRBD1. Germline V CDR1 and CDR2: MNHEY, SVGAGI. The J segment lost 3 bases and the V segment lost 2 bases, leaving 7 bases of the junction unmatched. This CDR3 comprises 15 residues. The CDR3 reads CASSYSGQGVYEQYF. The CDR3, as DNA: TGTGCCAGCAGTTACAGTGGCCAGGGGGTCTACGAGCAGTACTTC.

This clonotype was recorded many times. V gene TRBV10-3 combines with J gene TRBJ2-5, with 8 bases that match TRBD1. V lost 6 bases and J lost 3; bases outside the gene matches: 6. CDR1 and CDR2 from the germline V gene are ENHRY and SYGVKD. CDR3 length: 14 amino acids. The CDR3 nucleotides are TGTGCCATCAGGAACGGACAGGGAAAAGAGACCCAGTACTTC. It translates to CAIRNGQGKETQYF.